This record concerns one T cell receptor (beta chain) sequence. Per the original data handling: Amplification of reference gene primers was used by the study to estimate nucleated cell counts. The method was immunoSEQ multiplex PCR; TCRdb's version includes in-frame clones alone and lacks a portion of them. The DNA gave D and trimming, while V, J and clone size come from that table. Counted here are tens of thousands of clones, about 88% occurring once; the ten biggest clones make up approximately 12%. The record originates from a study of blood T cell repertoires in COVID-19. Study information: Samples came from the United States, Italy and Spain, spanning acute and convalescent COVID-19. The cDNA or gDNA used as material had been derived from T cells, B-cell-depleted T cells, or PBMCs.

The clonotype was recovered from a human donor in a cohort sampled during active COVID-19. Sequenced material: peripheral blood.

The CDR3 DNA follows: TGTGCCAGCAGCGAAATAACAGCTAAACAGGTGAAGGGTTCCACTGAAGCTTTCTTT. Protein product: CASSEITAKQVKGSTEAFF. The chain uses TRBV6-1 and TRBJ1-1; a possible D gene is TRBD1 (5 bases). V was trimmed by 6 bases and J by 4 bases, leaving 30 bases between them. The CDR3 spans 19 residues. The germline CDR1 and CDR2 sequences are MNHNS and SASEGT.